This T cell receptor beta chain comes out of a study of beta chain features in type 1 diabetes. At the level of the study: Sorted cells, approximately 110,000,000 in number, were examined across all samples.

All of the isolated RNA was reverse transcribed, so expressed TCRB transcripts were sequenced. TCRdb keeps only in-frame clones here, not all; method: immunoSEQ multiplex PCR. The sample lists about 340,000 clones, roughly 14% occurring once. Cells sorted by CD45RO/CCR7/CD25/CD127/CD95/CD27 comprised CD4+ naive, central memory, regulatory and stem cell-like memory cells. V shed 5 bases and J 2 bases; nucleotides not matched to a gene: 11. The CDR3 contains 16 residues. Germline lookup yields CDR1 MDHEN and CDR2 SYDVKM. Overall study findings and caveats: It was among patients, rather than healthy donors, that naive, central memory and Treg TCRB repertoires appeared more similar. All four CD4+ subsets of Type 1 diabetes patients contained TCRB CDR3s that were moderately but significantly shorter. The study found fewer insertions and more deletions at VDJ junctions in type 1 diabetes patients.

Notes on this clone: Its antigen remains unidentified.

The receptor was derived from a young woman with type 1 diabetes. Sequenced sample: naive CD4+ T cells from blood. The chain joins TRBV28 to TRBJ1-1, with TRBD1 identical over 7 bases. The CDR3 coding sequence is TGTGCCAGCAGTCCACGTCCCGGGACAGATAACACTGAAGCTTTCTTT. It encodes CASSPRPGTDNTEAFF.